This T cell receptor (beta chain) was sequenced for a study of control samples from healthy donors and cancer patients. Repertoires were generated with immunoSEQ multiplex PCR, while TCRdb's copy carries only in-frame clones and drops some. In the table there are 150,000 or so clones, approximately 96% of which are singletons. CDR3 size: 14 residues. J lost 7 bases, V lost 3 bases, and 8 bases had no gene match. The germline CDR1 and CDR2 sequences are LGHDT and YNNKEL (reference sequence). The gene calls are TRBV3-1 (or the pseudogene TRBV3-2) and TRBJ1-2; 7 nucleotides line up with TRBD1. This receptor was taken from a woman aged 35 to 49 in good health. Source material: blood. The CDR3 region has the DNA TGTGCCAGCAGCCACGTGCGACAGGGTGGTGGCTACACCTTC. It translates to CASSHVRQGGGYTF.